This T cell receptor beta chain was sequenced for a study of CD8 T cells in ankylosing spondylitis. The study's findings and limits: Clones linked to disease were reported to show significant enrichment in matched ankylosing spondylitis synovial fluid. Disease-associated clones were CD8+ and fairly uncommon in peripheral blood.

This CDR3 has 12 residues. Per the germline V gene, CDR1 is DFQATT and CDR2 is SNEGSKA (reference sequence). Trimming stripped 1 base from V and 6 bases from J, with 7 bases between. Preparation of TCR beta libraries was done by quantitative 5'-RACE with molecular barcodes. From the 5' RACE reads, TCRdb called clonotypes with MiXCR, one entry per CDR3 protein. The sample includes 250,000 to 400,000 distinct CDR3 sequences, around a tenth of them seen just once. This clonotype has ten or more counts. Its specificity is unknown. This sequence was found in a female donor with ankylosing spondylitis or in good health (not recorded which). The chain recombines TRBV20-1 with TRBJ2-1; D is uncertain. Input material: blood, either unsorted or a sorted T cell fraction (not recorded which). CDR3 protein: CSARVLSNEQFF. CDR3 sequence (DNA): TGCAGTGCTAGAGTATTAAGCAATGAGCAGTTCTTC.